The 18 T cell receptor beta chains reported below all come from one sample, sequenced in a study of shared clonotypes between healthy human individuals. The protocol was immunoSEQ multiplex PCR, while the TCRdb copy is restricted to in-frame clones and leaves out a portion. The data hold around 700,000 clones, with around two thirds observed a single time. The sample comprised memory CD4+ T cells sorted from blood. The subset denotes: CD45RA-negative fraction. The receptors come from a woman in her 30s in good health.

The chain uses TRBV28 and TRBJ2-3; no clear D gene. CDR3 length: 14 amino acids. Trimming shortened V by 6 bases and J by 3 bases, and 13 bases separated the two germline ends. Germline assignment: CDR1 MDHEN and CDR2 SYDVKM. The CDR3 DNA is TGTGCCAGCAGCCTACCGGACCAAACAGATACGCAGTATTTT. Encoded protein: CASSLPDQTDTQYF.

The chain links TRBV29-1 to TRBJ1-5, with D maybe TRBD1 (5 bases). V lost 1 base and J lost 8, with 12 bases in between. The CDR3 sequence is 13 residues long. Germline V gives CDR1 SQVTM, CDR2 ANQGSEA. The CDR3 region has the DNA TGCAGCGTTGAAGGACAGCCCGGGGAGCCCCAGCATTTT. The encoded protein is CSVEGQPGEPQHF.

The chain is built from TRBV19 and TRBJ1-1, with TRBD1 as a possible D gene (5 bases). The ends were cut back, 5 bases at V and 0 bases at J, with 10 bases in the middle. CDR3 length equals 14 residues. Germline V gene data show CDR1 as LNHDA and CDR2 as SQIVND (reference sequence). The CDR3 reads CASSFRQMNTEAFF. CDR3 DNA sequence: TGTGCCAGTAGTTTCCGACAGATGAACACTGAAGCTTTCTTT.

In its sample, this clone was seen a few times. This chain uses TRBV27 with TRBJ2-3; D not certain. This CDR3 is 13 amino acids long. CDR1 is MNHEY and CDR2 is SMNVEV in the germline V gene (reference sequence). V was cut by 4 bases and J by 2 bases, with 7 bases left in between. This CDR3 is CASSSPNTDTQYF. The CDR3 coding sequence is TGTGCCAGCAGTTCCCCCAACACAGATACGCAGTATTTT.

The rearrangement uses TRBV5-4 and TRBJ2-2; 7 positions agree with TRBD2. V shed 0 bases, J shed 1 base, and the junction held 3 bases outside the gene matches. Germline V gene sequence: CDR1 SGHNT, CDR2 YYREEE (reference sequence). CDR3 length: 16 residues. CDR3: CASSLAVAGNTGELFF. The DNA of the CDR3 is TGTGCCAGCAGCTTGGCGGTAGCGGGGAACACCGGGGAGCTGTTTTTT. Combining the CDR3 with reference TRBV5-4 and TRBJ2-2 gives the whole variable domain ETGVTQSPTHLIKTRGQQVTLRCSSQSGHNTVSWYQQALGQGPQFIFQYYREEENGRGNFPPRFSGLQFPNYSSELNVNALELDDSALYLCASSLAVAGNTGELFFGEGSRLTVL.

The CDR3 reads CATVGHSYEQYF. Here the CDR3 DNA reads TGTGCCACGGTCGGGCACTCCTACGAGCAGTACTTC. V is TRBV28 and J is TRBJ2-7, with D unclear. This CDR3 region has 12 residues. Germline V CDR1 and CDR2: MDHEN, SYDVKM. V lost 10 bases and J lost 0, with 10 bases in between. Full variable domain (remainder filled in from reference TRBV28 and TRBJ2-7): DVKVTQSSRYLVKRTGEKVFLECVQDMDHENMFWYRQDPGLGLRLIYFSYDVKMKEKGDIPEGYSVSREKKERFSLILESASTNQTSMYLCATVGHSYEQYFGPGTRLTVT.

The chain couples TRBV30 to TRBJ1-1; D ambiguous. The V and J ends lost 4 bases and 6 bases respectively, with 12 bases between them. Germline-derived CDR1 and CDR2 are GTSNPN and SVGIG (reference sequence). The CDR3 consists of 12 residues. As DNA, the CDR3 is TGTGCCTGGACCTACCGTAGGGCTGAAGCTTTCTTT. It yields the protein CAWTYRRAEAFF.

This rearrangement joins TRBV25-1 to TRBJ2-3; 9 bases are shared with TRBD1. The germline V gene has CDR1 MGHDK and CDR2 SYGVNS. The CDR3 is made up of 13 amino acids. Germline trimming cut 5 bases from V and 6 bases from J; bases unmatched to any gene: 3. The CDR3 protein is CASSHRGRDTQYF. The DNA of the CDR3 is TGTGCCAGCAGTCACAGGGGGCGCGATACGCAGTATTTT.

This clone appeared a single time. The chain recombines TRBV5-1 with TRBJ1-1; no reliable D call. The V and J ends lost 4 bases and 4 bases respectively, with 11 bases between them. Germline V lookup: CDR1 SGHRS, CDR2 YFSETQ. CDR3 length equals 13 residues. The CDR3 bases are TGCGCCAGCAGCCCCACAGAAGTCACTGAAGCTTTCTTT. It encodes CASSPTEVTEAFF.

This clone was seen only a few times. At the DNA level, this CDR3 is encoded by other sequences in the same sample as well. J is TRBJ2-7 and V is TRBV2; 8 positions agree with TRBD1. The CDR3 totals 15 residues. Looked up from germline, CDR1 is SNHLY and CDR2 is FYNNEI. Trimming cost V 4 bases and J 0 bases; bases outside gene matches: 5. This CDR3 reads CASSGGQASSYEQYF. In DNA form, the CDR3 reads TGTGCCAGCAGTGGGGGACAGGCCAGCTCCTACGAGCAGTACTTC.

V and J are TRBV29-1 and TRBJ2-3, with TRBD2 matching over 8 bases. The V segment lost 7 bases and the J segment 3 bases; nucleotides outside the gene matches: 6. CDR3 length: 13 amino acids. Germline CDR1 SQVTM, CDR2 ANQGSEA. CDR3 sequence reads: CSGRRGRTDTQYF. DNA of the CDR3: TGCAGCGGGAGGCGCGGGAGGACAGATACGCAGTATTTT.

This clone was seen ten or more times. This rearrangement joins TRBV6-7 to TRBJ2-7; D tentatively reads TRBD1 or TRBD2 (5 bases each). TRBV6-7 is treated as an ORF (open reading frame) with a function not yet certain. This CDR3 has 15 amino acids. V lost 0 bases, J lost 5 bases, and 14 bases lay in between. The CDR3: CASSYSRQGAHEQYF. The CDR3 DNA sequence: TGTGCCAGCAGTTACTCGAGGCAGGGAGCTCACGAGCAGTACTTC.

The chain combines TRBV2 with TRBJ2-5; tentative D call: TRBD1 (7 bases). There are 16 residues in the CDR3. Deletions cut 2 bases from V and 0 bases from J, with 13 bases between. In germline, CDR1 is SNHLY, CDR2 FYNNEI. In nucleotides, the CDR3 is TGTGCCAGCAGTGAACTGGCAGGGGGGTACCAAGAGACCCAGTACTTC. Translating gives CASSELAGGYQETQYF.

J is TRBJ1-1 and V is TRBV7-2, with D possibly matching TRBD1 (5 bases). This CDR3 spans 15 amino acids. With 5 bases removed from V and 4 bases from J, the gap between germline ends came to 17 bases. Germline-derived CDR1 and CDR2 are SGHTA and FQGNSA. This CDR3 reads CASSVAWGSGTEAFF. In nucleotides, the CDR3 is TGTGCCAGCAGCGTGGCCTGGGGGAGCGGCACTGAAGCTTTCTTT.

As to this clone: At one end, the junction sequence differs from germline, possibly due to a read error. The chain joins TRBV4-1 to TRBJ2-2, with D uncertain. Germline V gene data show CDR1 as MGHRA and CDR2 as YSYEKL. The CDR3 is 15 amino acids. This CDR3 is CAGSQEGGLMGELFF. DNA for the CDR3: TGCGCCGGCAGCCAAGAAGGTGGCTTGATGGGGGAGCTGTTTTTT.

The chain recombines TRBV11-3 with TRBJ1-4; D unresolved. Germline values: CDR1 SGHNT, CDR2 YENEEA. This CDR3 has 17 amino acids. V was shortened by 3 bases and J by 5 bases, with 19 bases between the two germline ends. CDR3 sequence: CASSFRPRPKENEKLFF. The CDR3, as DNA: TGTGCCAGCAGCTTCAGGCCCAGACCCAAGGAAAATGAAAAACTGTTTTTT.

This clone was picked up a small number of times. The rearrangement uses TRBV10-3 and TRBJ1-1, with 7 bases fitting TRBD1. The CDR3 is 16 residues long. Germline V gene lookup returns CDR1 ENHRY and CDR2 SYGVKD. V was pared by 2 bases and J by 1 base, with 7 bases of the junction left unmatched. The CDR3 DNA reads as TGTGCCATCAGTGAGAGGGGGGACAGTGGGAACACTGAAGCTTTCTTT. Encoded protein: CAISERGDSGNTEAFF.

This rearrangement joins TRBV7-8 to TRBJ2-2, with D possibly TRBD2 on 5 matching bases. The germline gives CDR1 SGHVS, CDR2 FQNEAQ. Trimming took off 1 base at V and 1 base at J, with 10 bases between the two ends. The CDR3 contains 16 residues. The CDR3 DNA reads TGTGCCAGCAGCTTAGAGGGCCGGGGGAACACCGGGGAGCTGTTTTTT. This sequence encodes CASSLEGRGNTGELFF.